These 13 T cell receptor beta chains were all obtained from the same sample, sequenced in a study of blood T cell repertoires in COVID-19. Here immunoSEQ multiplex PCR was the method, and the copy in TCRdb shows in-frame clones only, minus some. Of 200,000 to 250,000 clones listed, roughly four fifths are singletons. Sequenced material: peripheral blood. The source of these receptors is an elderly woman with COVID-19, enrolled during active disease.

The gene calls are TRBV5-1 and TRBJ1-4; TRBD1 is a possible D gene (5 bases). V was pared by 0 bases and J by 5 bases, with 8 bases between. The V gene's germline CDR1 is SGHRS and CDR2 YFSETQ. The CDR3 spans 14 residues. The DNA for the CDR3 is TGCGCCAGCAGCTTGGAGGCAGGGAATGAAAAACTGTTTTTT. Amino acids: CASSLEAGNEKLFF.

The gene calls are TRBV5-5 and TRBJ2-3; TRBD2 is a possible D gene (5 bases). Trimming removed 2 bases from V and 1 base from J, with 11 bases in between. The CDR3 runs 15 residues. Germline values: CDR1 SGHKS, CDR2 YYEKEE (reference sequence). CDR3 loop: CASSLFDYRTDTQYF. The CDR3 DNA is TGTGCCAGCAGCTTATTTGACTATCGCACAGATACGCAGTATTTT.

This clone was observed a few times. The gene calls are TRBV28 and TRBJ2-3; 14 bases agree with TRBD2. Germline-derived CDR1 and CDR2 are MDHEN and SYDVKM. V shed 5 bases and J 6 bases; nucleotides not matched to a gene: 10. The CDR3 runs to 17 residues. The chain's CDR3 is CASSHRTSGRFSDTQYF. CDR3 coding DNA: TGTGCCAGCAGTCACCGGACTAGCGGGAGGTTTTCCGATACGCAGTATTTT.

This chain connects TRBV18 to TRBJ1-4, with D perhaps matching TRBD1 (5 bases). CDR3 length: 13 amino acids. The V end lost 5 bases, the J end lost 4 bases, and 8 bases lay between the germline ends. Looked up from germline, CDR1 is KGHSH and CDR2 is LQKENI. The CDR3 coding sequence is TGTGCCAGCTCAACCGACAGTAATGAAAAACTGTTTTTT. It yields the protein CASSTDSNEKLFF.

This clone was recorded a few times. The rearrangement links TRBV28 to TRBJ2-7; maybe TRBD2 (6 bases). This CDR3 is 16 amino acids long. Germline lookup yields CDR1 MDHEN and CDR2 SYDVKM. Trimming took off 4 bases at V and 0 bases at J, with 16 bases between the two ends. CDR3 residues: CASSSGTRLNSYEQYF. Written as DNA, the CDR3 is TGTGCCAGCAGTTCTGGGACTCGTCTGAACTCCTACGAGCAGTACTTC.

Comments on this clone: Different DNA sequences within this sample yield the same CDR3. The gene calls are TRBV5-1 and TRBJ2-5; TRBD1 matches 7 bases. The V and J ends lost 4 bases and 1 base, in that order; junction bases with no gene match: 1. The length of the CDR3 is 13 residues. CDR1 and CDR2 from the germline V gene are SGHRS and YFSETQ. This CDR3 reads CASSRDSQETQYF. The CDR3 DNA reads TGCGCCAGCAGCAGGGACAGCCAAGAGACCCAGTACTTC.

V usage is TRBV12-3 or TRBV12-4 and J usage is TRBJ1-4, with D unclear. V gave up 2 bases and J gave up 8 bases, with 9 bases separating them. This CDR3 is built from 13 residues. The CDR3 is CASSLSGHEKLFF. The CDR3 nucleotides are TGTGCCAGCAGTTTAAGTGGGCACGAAAAACTGTTTTTT.

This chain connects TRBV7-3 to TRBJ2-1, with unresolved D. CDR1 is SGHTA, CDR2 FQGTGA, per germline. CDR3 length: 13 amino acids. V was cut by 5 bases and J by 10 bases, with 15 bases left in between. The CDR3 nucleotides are TGTGCCAGCAGCCCTACCCTGTTATGGGAGCAGTTCTTC. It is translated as CASSPTLLWEQFF.

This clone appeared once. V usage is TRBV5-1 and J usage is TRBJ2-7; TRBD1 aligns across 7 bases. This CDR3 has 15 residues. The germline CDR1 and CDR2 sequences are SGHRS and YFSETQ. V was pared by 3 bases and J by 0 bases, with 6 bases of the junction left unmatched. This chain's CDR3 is CASSSLGQDSYEQYF. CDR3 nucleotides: TGCGCCAGCAGCTCCTTAGGACAGGACTCCTACGAGCAGTACTTC.

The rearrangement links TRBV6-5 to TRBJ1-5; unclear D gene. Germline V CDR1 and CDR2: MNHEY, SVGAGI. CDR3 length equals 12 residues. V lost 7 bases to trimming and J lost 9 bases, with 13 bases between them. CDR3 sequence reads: CASTRRDGPQHF. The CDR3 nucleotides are TGTGCCAGCACTCGGCGGGATGGGCCCCAGCATTTT.

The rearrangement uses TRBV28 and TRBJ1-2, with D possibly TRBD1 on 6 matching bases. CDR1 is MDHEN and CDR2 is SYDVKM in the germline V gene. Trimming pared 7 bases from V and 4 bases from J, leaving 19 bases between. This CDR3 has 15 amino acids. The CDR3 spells CASTSFFGQIYGYTF. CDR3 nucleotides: TGTGCCAGCACCAGTTTTTTTGGACAGATCTATGGCTACACCTTC.

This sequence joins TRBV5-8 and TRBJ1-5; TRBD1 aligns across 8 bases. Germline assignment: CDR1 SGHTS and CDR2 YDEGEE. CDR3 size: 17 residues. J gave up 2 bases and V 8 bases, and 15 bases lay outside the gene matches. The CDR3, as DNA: TGTGCCAGGCCGGGACAGGTCCTTATAGTTGGCAATCAGCCCCAGCATTTT. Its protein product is CARPGQVLIVGNQPQHF.

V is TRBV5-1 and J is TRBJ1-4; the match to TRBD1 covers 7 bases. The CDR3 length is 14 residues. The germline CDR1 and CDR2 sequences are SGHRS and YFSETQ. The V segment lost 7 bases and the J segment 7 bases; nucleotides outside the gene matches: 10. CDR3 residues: CASGPGTEGEKLFF. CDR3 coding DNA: TGCGCCAGCGGTCCCGGGACAGAGGGTGAAAAACTGTTTTTT.